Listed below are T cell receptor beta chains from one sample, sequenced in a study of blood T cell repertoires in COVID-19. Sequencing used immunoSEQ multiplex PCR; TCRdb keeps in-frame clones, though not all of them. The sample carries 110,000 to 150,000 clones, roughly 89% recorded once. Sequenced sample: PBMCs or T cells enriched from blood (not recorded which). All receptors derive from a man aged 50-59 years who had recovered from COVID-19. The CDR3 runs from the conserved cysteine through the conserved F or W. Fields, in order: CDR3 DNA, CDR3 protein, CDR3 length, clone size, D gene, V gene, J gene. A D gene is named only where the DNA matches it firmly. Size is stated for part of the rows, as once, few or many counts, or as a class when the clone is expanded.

TGTGCCAGCGACAGGGGATATTTACTGAACACCGGGGAGCTGTTTTTT,CASDRGYLLNTGELFF,16,-,TRBD1,TRBV2,TRBJ2-2
TGCGCCAGCAGTTTCACGGGACTAGCGGGGGGGAACACCGGGGAGCTGTTTTTT,CASSFTGLAGGNTGELFF,18,-,TRBD2,TRBV4-1,TRBJ2-2
TGCGCCAGCAGCTTGGAAACAGGCGGAGAGACCCAGTACTTC,CASSLETGGETQYF,14,-,-,TRBV5-1,TRBJ2-5
TGTGCCAGCGACCGAAAAAGGGGGGGAGCCAACACTGAAGCTTTCTTT,CASDRKRGGANTEAFF,16,few,-,TRBV2,TRBJ1-1
TGTGCCAGCAGTCCCCCAGCGGTACAAGAGACCCAGTACTTC,CASSPPAVQETQYF,14,-,-,TRBV2,TRBJ2-5
TGCGCCAGCAGAAAGTTGGAGGTTGGGGGCTACACCTTC,CASRKLEVGGYTF,13,-,-,TRBV5-1,TRBJ1-2
TGTGCCAGCAGCTTAGCGGGAGTTAACACCGGGGAGCTGTTTTTT,CASSLAGVNTGELFF,15,-,TRBD2,TRBV7-3,TRBJ2-2
TGTGCCAGCAGCAACTCCCGTAGTTTTTGTAGCAGGGCCTATAATTCACCCCTCCACTTT,CASSNSRSFCSRAYNSPLHF,20,-,-,TRBV21-1,TRBJ1-6
TGTGCCAGTCCGCCGGGCGGGGGCCCCAAGCCCCCCGATCTGTCCCAGCATTTT,CASPPGGGPKPPDLSQHF,18,-,-,TRBV28,TRBJ1-5
TGTGCCAGCAGCGATATGGGACAGGGCTCTAACACTGAAGCTTTCTTT,CASSDMGQGSNTEAFF,16,-,TRBD1,TRBV7-3,TRBJ1-1
TGCGCCAGCAGCCAAGATTTCACAGGGCACACTGAAGCTTTCTTT,CASSQDFTGHTEAFF,15,-,-,TRBV4-3,TRBJ1-1
TGTGCCAGCTCACAGTTGGACAGGGCCACTGAAGCTTTCTTT,CASSQLDRATEAFF,14,-,TRBD1,TRBV18,TRBJ1-1
TGTGCCAGTAGTGGGACAGGGGATCAGCCCCAGCATTTT,CASSGTGDQPQHF,13,-,TRBD1,TRBV19,TRBJ1-5
TGTGCCAGCAGCTTAGCCCGGACAGGAGACTATGGCTACACCTTC,CASSLARTGDYGYTF,15,-,TRBD1,TRBV11-2,TRBJ1-2
TGTGCCAGCAGCTTAGCTGTGACAGGCCACTCTGGAAACACCATATATTTT,CASSLAVTGHSGNTIYF,17,-,-,TRBV11-2,TRBJ1-3
TGTGCCAGCAGCTCAGAACCATTCCTTACACCTAACTATGGCTACACCTTC,CASSSEPFLTPNYGYTF,17,-,-,TRBV7-2,TRBJ1-2
TGCGCCAGCAGGATGACAGACAAGAACTATGGCTACACCTTC,CASRMTDKNYGYTF,14,-,-,TRBV5-1,TRBJ1-2
TGTGCCAGCACCCGTGAAACAGGGGAAGAGACCCAGTACTTC,CASTRETGEETQYF,14,-,TRBD1,TRBV28,TRBJ2-5
TGCAGTGCTACCGCGGGGGGTGGCTACACCTTC,CSATAGGGYTF,11,-,-,TRBV20-1,TRBJ1-2
TGTGCCAGCAGCTTGACTAGCGGGCTTTACAATGAGCAGTTCTTC,CASSLTSGLYNEQFF,15,-,TRBD2,TRBV13,TRBJ2-1
TGTGCCAGCAGTGAACTTTACTCTGGAAACACCATATATTTT,CASSELYSGNTIYF,14,-,-,TRBV6-1,TRBJ1-3
TGTGCCAGCAGTTGGCTTTTCAGGGGTAGCAATCAGCCCCAGCATTTT,CASSWLFRGSNQPQHF,16,-,-,TRBV28,TRBJ1-5
TGTGCCAGCAGCAAAACCGGGACAGAAATGAACACTGAAGCTTTCTTT,CASSKTGTEMNTEAFF,16,-,TRBD1,TRBV13,TRBJ1-1
TGTGCCAGCTCACCAGTGGGGCGAGAGACCCAGTACTTC,CASSPVGRETQYF,13,-,-,TRBV18,TRBJ2-5
TGTGCCAGCAGCTTAGTAGTCTTGGGGAGGTACTCCTACGAGCAGTACTTC,CASSLVVLGRYSYEQYF,17,-,-,TRBV7-8,TRBJ2-7
TGTGCCAGCAAGGCGGGAGGGCCCCACAATGAGCAGTTCTTC,CASKAGGPHNEQFF,14,-,TRBD2,TRBV7-8,TRBJ2-1
TGCGCCAGCAGCCCCAGGGGAGCAGGTGGGGCAACTAATGAAAAACTGTTTTTT,CASSPRGAGGATNEKLFF,18,-,-,TRBV5-1,TRBJ1-4
TGTGCCAGCACCCACAAGACTAGTACAGATACGCAGTATTTT,CASTHKTSTDTQYF,14,-,-,TRBV14,TRBJ2-3
TGTGCCAGCAGCTTAGCGGAGGGAATCACGCAGTATTTT,CASSLAEGITQYF,13,-,-,TRBV7-2,TRBJ2-3
TGTGCCAGCACTCAGGTCCTCTCTGAAGCTTTCTTT,CASTQVLSEAFF,12,-,-,TRBV28,TRBJ1-1
TGTGCCAGCAGTCAGGGTCCGGCGCTCGAAAAACTGTTTTTT,CASSQGPALEKLFF,14,-,-,TRBV5-6,TRBJ1-4
TGTGCCAGTAGTATAGACGGTCAGGGGTCCTACAATGAGCAGTTCTTC,CASSIDGQGSYNEQFF,16,once,-,TRBV19,TRBJ2-1
TGTGCCAGTAGTAAGGGGGACACTGAAGCTTTCTTT,CASSKGDTEAFF,12,once,-,TRBV19,TRBJ1-1
TGTGCCAGCAGCGTAGATTGGACTAGCGGGAGGGCCACCGGGGAGCTGTTTTTT,CASSVDWTSGRATGELFF,18,few,TRBD2,TRBV9,TRBJ2-2
TGTGCCAGCATCGGGGGGGGTTCGGGCAATCAGCCCCAGCATTTT,CASIGGGSGNQPQHF,15,-,-,TRBV28,TRBJ1-5
TGTGCCAGCAGTGAAGGGAGAAGCTCCTATAATTCACCCCTCCACTTT,CASSEGRSSYNSPLHF,16,-,-,TRBV2,TRBJ1-6
TGTGCCAGCAGCCTACACGACAGGGGGCTTTCGAACACCGGGGAGCTGTTTTTT,CASSLHDRGLSNTGELFF,18,once,TRBD1,TRBV7-2,TRBJ2-2
TGTGCCAGCTCACCATCACATGGGACTAGCGGGAATTACGAGCAGTACTTC,CASSPSHGTSGNYEQYF,17,-,TRBD2,TRBV18,TRBJ2-7
TGTGCCAGCAGTTCGGGACAGGGTTTTGGGACATACAATGAGCAGTTCTTC,CASSSGQGFGTYNEQFF,17,-,TRBD1,TRBV28,TRBJ2-1
TGTGCCAGCAGCTTGGGCCCTGGGGAAAAACTGTTTTTT,CASSLGPGEKLFF,13,-,-,TRBV12-3/TRBV12-4,TRBJ1-4
TGTGCCAGCAGCTTAAGGGGCCCCACAGATACGCAGTATTTT,CASSLRGPTDTQYF,14,-,-,TRBV7-3,TRBJ2-3
TGTGCCAGCTCACCAGGGCACAGGGCTAACACCGGGGAGCTGTTTTTT,CASSPGHRANTGELFF,16,few,-,TRBV18,TRBJ2-2
TGTGCCAGCAGGGAGGGCTCTGGGGCCAACGTCCTGACTTTC,CASREGSGANVLTF,14,-,-,TRBV28,TRBJ2-6
TGTGCCAGCAGCTTGGTAGAGGGGGCAAATGAAAAACTGTTTTTT,CASSLVEGANEKLFF,15,-,TRBD1,TRBV5-6,TRBJ1-4
TGTGCCAGCAGCTCGGGAGAAGGGCGGGAAGAGACCCAGTACTTC,CASSSGEGREETQYF,15,-,-,TRBV11-2,TRBJ2-5
TGTGCCAGCAGCCCAGCCGGGACTCAATACTACGAGCAGTACTTC,CASSPAGTQYYEQYF,15,-,-,TRBV27,TRBJ2-7
TGTGCCAGCAGCTTAGGGGACAGGGGGGCGGGGAGGCCCCAGCATTTT,CASSLGDRGAGRPQHF,16,-,TRBD1,TRBV7-2,TRBJ1-5
TGTGCCAGCAGTGGCCGGACAGGGGGCGATCAGCCCCAGCATTTT,CASSGRTGGDQPQHF,15,-,TRBD1,TRBV6-2/TRBV6-3,TRBJ1-5
TGTGCCAGCAGCGTGGATCCAGGATCCAATCAGCCCCAGCATTTT,CASSVDPGSNQPQHF,15,-,-,TRBV9,TRBJ1-5
TGTGCCAGCATTTCCGCCGGGACAGCCTACGAGCAGTACTTC,CASISAGTAYEQYF,14,-,TRBD1,TRBV28,TRBJ2-7
TGTGCCAGCAGCTCAGTAAGCGGGACGGAGACCCAGTACTTC,CASSSVSGTETQYF,14,-,TRBD2,TRBV7-2,TRBJ2-5